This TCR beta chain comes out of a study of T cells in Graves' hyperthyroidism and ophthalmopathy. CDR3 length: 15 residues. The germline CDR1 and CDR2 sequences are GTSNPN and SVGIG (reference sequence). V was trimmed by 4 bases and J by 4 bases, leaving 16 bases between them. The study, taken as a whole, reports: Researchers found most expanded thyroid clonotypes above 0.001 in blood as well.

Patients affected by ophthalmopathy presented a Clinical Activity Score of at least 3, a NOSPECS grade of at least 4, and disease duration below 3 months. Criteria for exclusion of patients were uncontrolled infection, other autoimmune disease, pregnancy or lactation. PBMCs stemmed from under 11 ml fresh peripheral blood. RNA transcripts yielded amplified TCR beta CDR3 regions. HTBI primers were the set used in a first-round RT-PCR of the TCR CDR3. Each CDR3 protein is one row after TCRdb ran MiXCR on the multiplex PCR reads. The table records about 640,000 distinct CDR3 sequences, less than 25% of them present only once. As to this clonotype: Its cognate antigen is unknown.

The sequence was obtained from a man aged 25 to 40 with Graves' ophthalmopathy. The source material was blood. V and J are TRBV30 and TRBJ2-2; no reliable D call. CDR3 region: CAWTLSVKTTGELFF. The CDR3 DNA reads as TGTGCCTGGACCCTCTCTGTCAAGACCACCGGGGAGCTGTTTTTT.